Presented here are 29 T cell receptor beta chains from one specimen sequenced in a study of response to subunit inactivated influenza vaccine (dated 2018 in TCRdb). The method behind the library was RT-PCR. Sequencing relied on an Illumina HiSeq 2500. The public reads were run again by TCRdb, first through fastp at Q25 and then through MiXCR, and only productive beta chains were kept. Each CDR3 protein gets just one entry, which takes the most common genes and DNA from the rows behind it. The sample table contains about 570,000 distinct CDR3 sequences; only one count was recorded for about 11% of them. The ten largest clones add up to approximately 10% of the sample. The sample also formed part of further work on T cells expressing NK-cell markers. The second source states: The TCR beta cDNA libraries were made using 5'RACE template switching, a step that added both a universal primer site and unique molecular identifiers.

Sequenced material: PBMCs from blood, taken on the day of vaccination. These receptors were collected from a man aged 50 to 59 who received an inactivated influenza vaccine. Donor details come from another sample of the same person, matched by shared clones.

This clonotype has only a few counts. The chain has TRBV20-1 and TRBJ1-6, with D hard to call. CDR3 size: 16 residues. Between the trimmed V and J ends, which lost 0 bases and 6 bases, there was a span of 15 bases. The V gene's germline CDR1 is DFQATT and CDR2 SNEGSKA (reference sequence). The CDR3, as DNA: TGCAGTGCTAGAGATCATATGGGAGGGATTAATTCACCCCTCCACTTT. Translating gives CSARDHMGGINSPLHF.

This clonotype was detected only a few times. The V and J genes are TRBV12-3 or TRBV12-4 and TRBJ1-2; D is undetermined. There are 12 residues in the CDR3. The germline V and J ends were trimmed by 5 bases and 7 bases, with 11 bases remaining between them. The DNA for the CDR3 is TGTGCCAGCAGTGGGCAGGCCAGTGGCTACACCTTC. Translating it yields CASSGQASGYTF.

This chain uses TRBV27 with TRBJ2-7, with 11 bases identical to TRBD2. Germline V gene lookup returns CDR1 MNHEY and CDR2 SMNVEV (reference sequence). This CDR3 has 15 residues. The ends lost 4 bases at V and 6 bases at J; junction bases unmatched: 8. The CDR3 nucleotides are TGTGCCAGCAGTTCTTTAGCGGGAGGGCCTTCCGAGCAGTACTTC. It codes for CASSSLAGGPSEQYF.

The chain is built from TRBV6-1 and TRBJ2-7; TRBD1 aligns across 7 bases. Germline V gene sequence: CDR1 MNHNS, CDR2 SASEGT. CDR3 size: 16 residues. V was clipped by 1 base and J by 1 base; unmatched bases: 7. Here the CDR3 DNA reads TGTGCCAGCAGTGAAGGCGGTGGACAGGCTTCCTACGAGCAGTACTTC. Protein sequence: CASSEGGGQASYEQYF.

The chain has TRBV20-1 and TRBJ2-1; 7 bases agree with TRBD2. V shed 3 bases, J shed 2 bases, and the junction held 7 bases outside the gene matches. The CDR3 is 15 amino acids. Germline CDR1 and CDR2: DFQATT and SNEGSKA (reference sequence). CDR3: CSARRSAGAYNEQFF. The DNA for the CDR3 is TGCAGTGCTAGGCGATCGGCGGGGGCCTACAATGAGCAGTTCTTC.

This clonotype was detected only a few times. The chain uses TRBV4-1 and TRBJ1-1; D is uncertain. The CDR3 covers 15 residues. Per the germline V gene, CDR1 is MGHRA and CDR2 is YSYEKL. Trimming shortened V by 4 bases and J by 1 base, and 13 bases separated the two germline ends. The CDR3 is CASSPLFTSNTEAFF. The CDR3 coding sequence is TGCGCCAGCAGCCCCCTTTTTACGTCGAACACTGAAGCTTTCTTT.

This clonotype has a handful of counts. The chain recombines TRBV12-3 or TRBV12-4 with TRBJ2-3; the D gene is possibly TRBD1 (5 bases). V was clipped by 10 bases and J by 2 bases, with 10 bases between them. This CDR3 is 12 amino acids long. The CDR3 DNA follows: TGTGCCATCTCGACAGTCACAGATACGCAGTATTTT. Amino acid sequence: CAISTVTDTQYF.

V is TRBV7-6 and J is TRBJ1-1; TRBD1 matches 9 bases. The ends lost 6 bases at V and 1 base at J; junction bases unmatched: 9. Germline loops: CDR1 SGHVS, CDR2 FNYEAQ. The CDR3 loop spans 16 amino acids. DNA of the CDR3: TGTGCCAGCAGACTTAGTGACAGGGGGTGGAACACTGAAGCTTTCTTT. Protein product: CASRLSDRGWNTEAFF. The complete variable domain, with remaining parts taken from reference TRBV7-6 and TRBJ1-1, reads GAGVSQSPRYKVTKRGQDVALRCDPISGHVSLYWYRQALGQGPEFLTYFNYEAQQDKSGLPNDRFSAERPEGSISTLTIQRTEQRDSAMYRCASRLSDRGWNTEAFFGQGTRLTVV.

In this sample, this clonotype turned up a few times. The chain couples TRBV5-1 to TRBJ2-3, with D maybe TRBD1 (5 bases). Trimming removed 4 bases at V and 5 bases at J, with 17 bases between. CDR1 and CDR2 (germline): SGHRS, YFSETQ. The CDR3 has 15 amino acids. The CDR3 loop is CASSAIGAGRDTQYF. In nucleotides, the CDR3 is TGCGCCAGCAGCGCTATTGGGGCTGGTAGAGATACGCAGTATTTT.

This clonotype was observed a handful of times. This sequence joins TRBV6-5 and TRBJ2-5; TRBD1 agrees at 7 bases. CDR3 length equals 15 residues. Germline-derived CDR1 and CDR2 are MNHEY and SVGAGI. V lost 2 bases, J lost 5 bases, and 8 bases stayed unmatched. The CDR3 DNA sequence: TGTGCCAGCAGTTACGCACAGGGGACGGGTGAGACCCAGTACTTC. Its translation is CASSYAQGTGETQYF.

The chain employs TRBV10-3 and TRBJ2-5; TRBD2 matches at 14 bases. Germline V gene data show CDR1 as ENHRY and CDR2 as SYGVKD. V lost 3 bases to trimming and J lost 3 bases; unmatched junction nucleotides: 3. The CDR3 runs to 16 residues. CDR3 loop: CAISDPTSGREETQYF. The CDR3 DNA reads TGTGCCATCAGTGACCCGACTAGCGGGAGGGAAGAGACCCAGTACTTC.

This clonotype was seen only a few times. The chain combines TRBV4-3 with TRBJ2-7; D possibly uses TRBD1 or TRBD2 (5 bases each). The CDR3 consists of 15 residues. Trimming removed 4 bases from V and 3 bases from J, with 16 bases in between. Germline values: CDR1 LGHNA, CDR2 YSLEER. The CDR3 spells CASSRGIAGVYEQYF. CDR3 nucleotides: TGCGCCAGCAGCCGGGGGATCGCGGGTGTCTACGAGCAGTACTTC.

The chain has TRBV6-5 and TRBJ1-5; the D is unclear. This CDR3 has 15 amino acids. Trimming pared 0 bases from V and 7 bases from J, leaving 13 bases between. Looked up from germline, CDR1 is MNHEY and CDR2 is SVGAGI. Here the CDR3 DNA reads TGTGCCAGCAGTTACTCGTTTTCCAGCCTGCAGCCCCAGCATTTT. Translated: CASSYSFSSLQPQHF.

The chain couples TRBV5-1 to TRBJ2-2; a weak D match, TRBD2 (7 bases). Germline V gives CDR1 SGHRS, CDR2 YFSETQ. V was trimmed by 4 bases and J by 5 bases, leaving 18 bases between them. The CDR3 runs 16 residues. The CDR3 nucleotides are TGCGCCAGCAGCCAGATGGAGGGGGGGCAGACCGGGGAGCTGTTTTTT. It encodes CASSQMEGGQTGELFF.

This sequence joins TRBV6-5 and TRBJ2-3, with 9 bases that match TRBD1. This CDR3 comprises 16 residues. The ends lost 4 bases at V and 3 bases at J; junction bases unmatched: 8. CDR1 and CDR2 from the germline V gene are MNHEY and SVGAGI. The CDR3 bases are TGTGCCAGCAGTTTCAAACAGGGGGCGCGTACAGATACGCAGTATTTT. Protein: CASSFKQGARTDTQYF.

This clonotype has only a few counts. CDR3 protein: CSARARTGVEAFF. The CDR3 region has the DNA TGCAGTGCTAGGGCGCGGACAGGGGTCGAAGCTTTCTTT. The rearrangement joins TRBV20-1 to TRBJ1-1; TRBD1 matches 9 bases. V lost 3 bases and J lost 8; bases outside the gene matches: 7. CDR3 length: 13 amino acids. Germline assignment: CDR1 DFQATT and CDR2 SNEGSKA (reference sequence).

This clonotype came up a few times. This sequence joins TRBV21-1 and TRBJ2-5; the table's D call TRBD1 went unverified against the DNA. TRBV21-1 is described as a pseudogene. This CDR3 has 14 residues. CDR3 amino acids: CASSPRQGDETQYF. CDR3 coding DNA: TGTGCCAGCAGCCCCCGACAGGGCGACGAGACCCAGTACTTC.

The rearrangement links TRBV12-3 or TRBV12-4 to TRBJ1-3; D gene ambiguous. The length of the CDR3 is 14 residues. V lost 3 bases and J lost 0, with 6 bases in between. Here the CDR3 reads CASSFRDSGNTIYF. CDR3 nucleotides: TGTGCCAGCAGTTTCCGGGACTCTGGAAACACCATATATTTT.

The chain uses TRBV6-2 or TRBV6-3 and TRBJ1-5; D gene ambiguous. This CDR3 has 13 residues. V lost 1 base, J lost 1 base, and 2 bases lay in between. CDR1 MNHEY and CDR2 SVGEGT come from the germline V gene. The CDR3 here is CASSYWSNQPQHF. As DNA, the CDR3 is TGTGCCAGCAGTTACTGGAGCAATCAGCCCCAGCATTTT.

This clonotype has more than one count but fewer than ten. The chain couples TRBV10-3 to TRBJ2-6; 7 bases are a match to TRBD1. Germline CDR1 is ENHRY and CDR2 is SYGVKD. The CDR3 is 18 amino acids. Germline trimming cut 4 bases from V and 0 bases from J; bases unmatched to any gene: 9. The CDR3 is CAISVDRASYSGANVLTF. In DNA form, the CDR3 reads TGTGCCATCAGTGTTGACAGGGCCTCCTACTCTGGGGCCAACGTCCTGACTTTC.

This clonotype occurred many times. The V call is TRBV10-1, the J call TRBJ2-3; 9 positions match TRBD2. Germline CDR1 reads WNHNN; CDR2 reads SYGVQD (reference sequence). CDR3 length: 16 residues. V was pared by 3 bases and J by 3 bases, with 7 bases of the junction left unmatched. CDR3 region: CASSDIGGGATDTQYF. The CDR3 DNA follows: TGCGCCAGCAGTGATATTGGCGGGGGGGCAACAGATACGCAGTATTTT.

This clonotype was seen many times. The V gene is TRBV7-7, the J gene TRBJ2-2; D uncertain. CDR3 length equals 13 residues. The V and J ends lost 1 base and 7 bases respectively, with 7 bases between them. Per the germline V gene, CDR1 is SSHAT and CDR2 is FNYEAQ (reference sequence). Here the CDR3 reads CASSLDDFGELFF. CDR3 nucleotides: TGTGCCAGCAGCTTAGATGATTTCGGGGAGCTGTTTTTT.

In this sample, this clonotype turned up many times. V is TRBV20-1 and J is TRBJ2-1; 11 bases map to TRBD2. Germline V gene data show CDR1 as DFQATT and CDR2 as SNEGSKA (reference sequence). The junction had 11 bases not matched to a gene; V was cut back by 0 bases and J by 7 bases. The CDR3 spans 17 residues. The CDR3 DNA is TGCAGTGCTAGAGAGGTTATAGCGGGGGGGCCCGAGAATGAGCAGTTCTTC. Protein product: CSAREVIAGGPENEQFF.

The gene calls are TRBV6-2 or TRBV6-3 and TRBJ1-2; 9 bases are shared with TRBD1. Losses at the gene ends were 7 bases for V and 4 bases for J; bases not matched to a gene: 10. CDR1 and CDR2 from the germline V gene are MNHEY and SVGEGT. The CDR3 extends over 15 amino acids. The CDR3 is CASISADRGGYGYTF. CDR3 DNA: TGTGCCAGCATATCGGCGGACAGGGGAGGCTATGGCTACACCTTC.

There are a few counts of this clonotype. This chain joins TRBV28 and TRBJ2-7; TRBD1 matches at 10 bases. CDR3 length: 15 residues. Looked up from germline, CDR1 is MDHEN and CDR2 is SYDVKM. V was clipped by 6 bases and J by 4 bases; unmatched bases: 9. The CDR3 is CASRGWDRGKYEQYF. DNA of the CDR3: TGTGCCAGCAGGGGCTGGGACAGGGGTAAGTACGAGCAGTACTTC. Full variable domain (remainder filled in from reference TRBV28 and TRBJ2-7): DVKVTQSSRYLVKRTGEKVFLECVQDMDHENMFWYRQDPGLGLRLIYFSYDVKMKEKGDIPEGYSVSREKKERFSLILESASTNQTSMYLCASRGWDRGKYEQYFGPGTRLTVT.

This clonotype was seen more than once but under ten times. This chain joins TRBV7-9 and TRBJ2-1; D ambiguous. With 4 bases removed from V and 5 bases from J, the gap between germline ends came to 3 bases. Germline CDR1 reads SEHNR; CDR2 reads FQNEAQ (reference sequence). The CDR3 totals 11 residues. The CDR3 nucleotides read TGTGCCAGCAGCTGGAACAATGAGCAGTTCTTC. Encoded protein: CASSWNNEQFF. Supplemented by reference TRBV7-9 and TRBJ2-1, the full variable domain reads DTGVSQNPRHKITKRGQNVTFRCDPISEHNRLYWYRQTLGQGPEFLTYFQNEAQLEKSRLLSDRFSAERPKGSFSTLEIQRTEQGDSAMYLCASSWNNEQFFGPGTRLTVL.

This clonotype appeared a few times. The chain has TRBV4-3 and TRBJ1-2; unclear D gene. The CDR3 has 16 residues. Looked up from germline, CDR1 is LGHNA and CDR2 is YSLEER. V was trimmed by 0 bases and J by 7 bases, leaving 18 bases between them. CDR3 protein: CASSQDRDGRWGGYTF. DNA of the CDR3: TGCGCCAGCAGCCAAGACCGCGACGGAAGATGGGGTGGCTACACCTTC.

This clonotype has a handful of counts. The chain joins TRBV28 to TRBJ2-1; no reliable D call. Trimming left V 6 bases short and J 2 bases short, with 17 bases between. Germline loops: CDR1 MDHEN, CDR2 SYDVKM. This CDR3 contains 16 residues. In DNA form, the CDR3 reads TGTGCCAGCAGACCTACGACTCCAGTAGCCTACAATGAGCAGTTCTTC. Translated: CASRPTTPVAYNEQFF. The full variable domain, completed using reference TRBV28 and TRBJ2-1, is DVKVTQSSRYLVKRTGEKVFLECVQDMDHENMFWYRQDPGLGLRLIYFSYDVKMKEKGDIPEGYSVSREKKERFSLILESASTNQTSMYLCASRPTTPVAYNEQFFGPGTRLTVL.

This clonotype has a handful of counts. This chain uses TRBV10-3 with TRBJ2-2; D may correspond to TRBD1 or TRBD2 (6 bases each). Trimming removed 4 bases from V and 6 bases from J, with 18 bases in between. Germline CDR1 ENHRY, CDR2 SYGVKD. This CDR3 spans 16 amino acids. The CDR3 sequence: CAISASGQGIAGELFF. In nucleotides, the CDR3 is TGTGCCATCAGTGCAAGCGGGCAGGGGATCGCCGGGGAGCTGTTTTTT.